This T cell receptor beta chain originates from a study of OX40 agonist ivuxolimab in advanced cancers. Turning to this clone: Antigen unknown.

Study-level points and caveats: Expanded peripheral T cells had an undetermined antigen specificity.

Method: immunoSEQ multiplex PCR; TCRdb's copy keeps in-frame clones and lacks some. The profile covers 60,000 to 80,000 clones, with 70% to 85% appearing a single time and about 1.1% taken by the ten largest. Anyone with autoimmune disease history or systemic immunosuppression was excluded. Drawing of blood for sampling happened at baseline, at cycle 4 day 1, and at cycle 7 day 1. The CDR3 has 17 residues. The V gene's germline CDR1 is LNHDA and CDR2 SQIVND (reference sequence). V dropped 4 bases and J dropped 1; count of bases not matched to a gene: 10. The clonotype was recovered from an adult with an advanced solid tumor such as melanoma, head and neck, liver or kidney cancer. This specimen consisted of CD4+ or CD8+ T cells sorted from blood, obtained in a trial of the OX40 agonist ivuxolimab. The V and J genes are TRBV19 and TRBJ1-2, with 9 bases aligning to TRBD1. The CDR3 region has the DNA TGTGCCAGTAGTAGACCGACAGGGGGAAACATTAACTATGGCTACACCTTC. Translating gives CASSRPTGGNINYGYTF.